The 17 T cell receptor beta chains below were found in one sample sequenced in a study of blood T cell repertoires in COVID-19. Clones were sequenced by immunoSEQ multiplex PCR, and TCRdb holds only the in-frame ones, with some missing. The data show some 240,000 clones, roughly 80% seen once. Input material: peripheral blood. The receptors were sampled from a woman older than 75 with acute or convalescent COVID-19.

The chain is built from TRBV4-1 and TRBJ1-6; possibly TRBD1 for D (6 bases). Germline lookup yields CDR1 MGHRA and CDR2 YSYEKL. The CDR3 is made up of 18 amino acids. Deletions cut 0 bases from V and 0 bases from J, with 12 bases between. CDR3 residues: CASSQERGASSYNSPLHF. The CDR3 nucleotides are TGCGCCAGCAGCCAAGAACGGGGGGCAAGCTCCTATAATTCACCCCTCCACTTT.

The genes are TRBV15 and TRBJ2-6; 9 bases are a match to TRBD1. J gave up 2 bases and V 4 bases, and 12 bases lay outside the gene matches. The CDR3 is 19 amino acids. CDR1 is LNHNV, CDR2 YYDKDF, per germline (reference sequence). CDR3 residues: CATSTRTGGGGPGANVLTF. DNA for the CDR3: TGTGCCACCAGCACCCGAACAGGGGGCGGCGGACCTGGGGCCAACGTCCTGACTTTC.

With regard to this clone: The sample has other DNA sequences that encode this CDR3 too. CDR3 in amino acids: CASSLPGSYEQYF. CDR3 sequence (DNA): TGTGCCAGCAGTTTGCCAGGCTCCTACGAGCAGTACTTC. The chain joins TRBV28 to TRBJ2-7; D uncertain. The CDR3 contains 13 residues. V was clipped by 3 bases and J by 0 bases, with 6 bases between them. Germline CDR1 and CDR2: MDHEN and SYDVKM.

This chain uses TRBV3-1 (or the pseudogene TRBV3-2) with TRBJ2-1, with TRBD2 matching over 14 bases. Losses at the gene ends were 5 bases for V and 9 bases for J; bases not matched to a gene: 6. The CDR3 spans 15 residues. Looked up from germline, CDR1 is LGHDT and CDR2 is YNNKEL (reference sequence). The DNA of the CDR3 is TGTGCCAGCAGCTATCGACTAGCGGGGGGGCTTGAGCAGTTCTTC. Protein sequence: CASSYRLAGGLEQFF.

This clone came up once. This rearrangement joins TRBV9 to TRBJ1-2, with a possible D match to TRBD1 (5 bases). The CDR3 is made up of 13 amino acids. Trimming removed 4 bases at V and 6 bases at J, with 13 bases between. CDR1 SGDLS and CDR2 YYNGEE come from the germline V gene. The CDR3 nucleotides read TGTGCCAGCAGCCCGTTGCCAGGGAATGGCTACACCTTC. It translates to CASSPLPGNGYTF.

This sequence joins TRBV6-4 and TRBJ2-3; tentatively, D is TRBD2 (5 bases). Germline CDR1 and CDR2: MRHNA and SNTAGT. This CDR3 has 14 residues. V was trimmed by 3 bases and J by 2 bases, leaving 9 bases between them. The CDR3 loop is CASSDRGYTDTQYF. DNA for the CDR3: TGTGCCAGCAGTGATCGGGGATACACAGATACGCAGTATTTT.

In nucleotides, the CDR3 is TGTGCCTGGAACCCGGGGATCGACGAGCAGTACTTC. Its protein is CAWNPGIDEQYF. This chain connects TRBV30 to TRBJ2-7; TRBD2 might be the D (5 bases). V lost 4 bases, J lost 5 bases, and 12 bases lay in between. The CDR3 contains 12 residues. Germline V gene data show CDR1 as GTSNPN and CDR2 as SVGIG (reference sequence).

The V and J genes are TRBV11-2 and TRBJ1-4, with unresolved D. The length of the CDR3 is 18 residues. Germline V lookup: CDR1 SGHAT, CDR2 FQNNGV. Trimming shortened V by 5 bases and J by 2 bases, and 21 bases separated the two germline ends. CDR3 amino acids: CASSLHDRGDITNEKLFF. DNA of the CDR3: TGTGCCAGCAGCCTTCACGATCGGGGAGACATTACTAATGAAAAACTGTTTTTT.

This chain links TRBV2 with TRBJ2-1, with unresolved D. Germline V gene data show CDR1 as SNHLY and CDR2 as FYNNEI. V shed 3 bases and J shed 2 bases, with 8 bases lying between them. The CDR3 is 14 residues long. DNA of the CDR3: TGTGCCAGCAGTGATCGCCAGGCCTACAATGAGCAGTTCTTC. Translated: CASSDRQAYNEQFF.

This clone was observed at least ten times. The chain recombines TRBV10-3 with TRBJ1-5; D is perhaps TRBD1 (5 bases). The CDR3 has 15 residues. V lost 5 bases and J lost 1, with 12 bases in between. The germline gives CDR1 ENHRY, CDR2 SYGVKD. Written as DNA, the CDR3 is TGTGCCATCAGTCAAGAGGGGAGGAGCAATCAGCCCCAGCATTTT. Its protein product is CAISQEGRSNQPQHF.

This clone showed up just a few times. V gene TRBV9 combines with J gene TRBJ2-5, with D perhaps TRBD2 (7 bases). The CDR3 runs to 14 residues. Trimming took off 7 bases at V and 1 base at J, with 14 bases between the two ends. The germline CDR1 and CDR2 sequences are SGDLS and YYNGEE. The CDR3 DNA sequence: TGTGCCAGCGGGAGGGGGAACGTCCAAGAGACCCAGTACTTC. This translates into CASGRGNVQETQYF. The full variable domain, rest sourced from reference TRBV9 and TRBJ2-5, is DSGVTQTPKHLITATGQRVTLRCSPRSGDLSVYWYQQSLDQGLQFLIQYYNGEERAKGNILERFSAQQFPDLHSELNLSSLELGDSALYFCASGRGNVQETQYFGPGTRLLVL.

The chain combines TRBV6-6 with TRBJ2-5, with 7 nucleotides matching TRBD2. The CDR3 runs to 15 residues. V shed 5 bases, J shed 3 bases, and the junction held 9 bases outside the gene matches. The germline V gene has CDR1 MNHNY and CDR2 SVGAGI (reference sequence). This CDR3 reads CASSNGRGVKETQYF. In DNA, the CDR3 is TGTGCCAGCAGTAACGGACGGGGGGTAAAAGAGACCCAGTACTTC.

This chain uses TRBV6-6 with TRBJ1-6; D unresolved. The CDR3 is 13 amino acids. The V end was cut by 2 bases, the J end by 8 bases, with 7 bases between. The germline V gene encodes CDR1 MNHNY and CDR2 SVGAGI (reference sequence). CDR3 DNA: TGTGCCAGCAGTTACCCGAGAGATTCACCCCTCCACTTT. Translated, it gives CASSYPRDSPLHF.

The V call is TRBV28, the J call TRBJ1-4; the D is unclear. The CDR3 consists of 12 residues. Germline V gene data show CDR1 as MDHEN and CDR2 as SYDVKM. The V and J ends lost 6 bases and 7 bases respectively, with 9 bases between them. CDR3 nucleotide sequence: TGTGCCAGCAGGGCAGGAGGTGAAAAACTGTTTTTT. Amino acids: CASRAGGEKLFF.

CDR3 DNA: TGTGCCAGCAGCTTAGAAACAATGAACACTGAAGCTTTCTTT. Protein product: CASSLETMNTEAFF. The gene calls are TRBV11-2 and TRBJ1-1, with D uncertain. Trimming took off 0 bases at V and 0 bases at J, with 5 bases between the two ends. The CDR3 totals 14 residues. Germline loops: CDR1 SGHAT, CDR2 FQNNGV.

The J gene is TRBJ2-7, the V gene TRBV5-1; perhaps TRBD2 as D (6 bases). This CDR3 contains 15 residues. CDR1 SGHRS and CDR2 YFSETQ come from the germline V gene. V lost 2 bases, J lost 4 bases, and 16 bases lay in between. The chain's CDR3 is CASSFTAPGEYEQYF. As DNA, the CDR3 is TGCGCCAGCAGCTTCACTGCACCGGGGGAGTACGAGCAGTACTTC.

CDR3: CASSPTTGQGANVLTF. In DNA, the CDR3 is TGTGCCAGCAGTCCGACGACAGGGCAGGGGGCCAACGTCCTGACTTTC. The chain uses TRBV2 and TRBJ2-6, with 7 bases aligning to TRBD1. The length of the CDR3 is 16 residues. Germline V gene data show CDR1 as SNHLY and CDR2 as FYNNEI. J lost 4 bases, V lost 5 bases, and 8 bases had no gene match.